This T cell receptor (beta chain) was observed in a study of graft-versus-host responses after intestinal transplantation (dated by TCRdb to about 2021). With regard to the full study: The transplants that recipients received were multivisceral, liver-intestinal, or isolated intestinal. Anti-thymocyte globulin induction was given to all recipients, followed by maintenance tacrolimus and steroids for two to four years. After intestinal transplantation, graft-versus-host and host-versus-graft alloreactive T cell clones were followed in the graft, circulation and bone marrow using bulk TCR-beta CDR3 sequencing. Alloreactive clones were identified by sequencing pre-transplant mixed lymphocyte reaction products and comparing them with unstimulated pre-transplant donor and recipient T cells. Of the 20 to 25 intestinal transplant recipients enrolled in the cohort, one of whom was a retransplant, 3 patients without pretransplant specimens were excluded. A peak of at least 4% donor T cells among recipient peripheral blood mononuclear cells was the definition used for donor T cell macrochimerism. Rather than going through the commercial service, samples from a few later patients were sequenced in-house on an Illumina MiSeq and processed with MiXCR. The paper as a whole reports these results and caveats: Conclusions were limited by the relatively low number and heterogeneity of intestinal transplant patients. Peak levels of circulating GvH clones were associated with declines in HvG clones early after transplant. High GvH to HvG T cell clonal ratios were observed in the allografts of patients with donor T cell macrochimerism. GvH clones were detected in recipient bone marrow, and some of these GvH clones were observed earlier in ileal mucosa or blood, consistent with an intestinal mucosal origin.

Receptor amplification or capture employed the immunoSEQ multiplex PCR assay. In most patients, genomic DNA was isolated using the Qiagen DNeasy Blood and Tissue Kit and sent frozen to Adaptive Biotechnologies for TCR sequencing. Adaptive Biotechnologies carried out high-throughput TCR-beta CDR3 sequencing of genomic DNA for most patients. Turning to the authors' computational methods: TCR sequencing data for around 19 patients were retrieved from Adaptive's ImmunoSEQ software; three other patients were processed with MiXCR and VDJtools. To correct CD4 versus CD8 sorting errors, any sequence found in both subsets at a frequency ratio below 5:1 was removed. CDR3 nucleotide sequences shared between donor and recipient were removed because their origin could not be assigned. Alloreactive clones required at least 2-fold expansion over unstimulated cells and minimum CFSE-low frequency of 0.002% (template counts) or 0.001% (read counts). Clones detected in sequenced pre-transplant spleen, lymph node, or MLR CFSE-low populations of the donor or recipient were defined as mappable. Cumulative frequency of alloreactive clones was calculated as a percentage of all sequences weighted by copy number. Here the immuneACCESS table is served through TCRdb, limited to in-frame sequences with V and J called. Missing clones are a known gap in these copies; in checked studies unresolved V genes cover under half, and the rest lacks a known reason. The V and J calls and the clone size are those of that table, but D and trimming were determined from the DNA. The sample includes around 110,000 clones, with around 92% observed a single time. The ten largest make up 1% to 1.5% of the sample.

Per the publication, the time point label means: cells obtained before transplantation from donor or recipient. CD3+CD4+ and CD3+CD8+ populations were FACS-sorted from unstimulated pre-transplant donor and recipient cells taken from spleen or lymph nodes. Cut back by 0 bases and 0 bases, the V and J ends lie 11 bases apart. Reading the germline V gene gives CDR1 LGHNA and CDR2 YNFKEQ. The CDR3 runs 17 amino acids, cysteine and phenylalanine included. Of all the DNA, just the CDR3 is kept, 51 bases in frame from base 1. For this clone: No cognate antigen has been identified for it. Base quality data are lacking; no much larger clone is found one base away.

The receptor was derived from a human donor who was the organ donor for an intestinal transplant. Sequences were derived from unstimulated CD8+ T cells sorted from spleen or lymph node cells, sampled before transplant. The sequence is built from TRBV4-2 and TRBJ1-4, with no confidently assigned D gene. The sequenced DNA: TGTGCCAGCAGCCAAGAATTTCCGGCTGCAACTAATGAAAAACTGTTTTTT. It encodes CASSQEFPAATNEKLFF.